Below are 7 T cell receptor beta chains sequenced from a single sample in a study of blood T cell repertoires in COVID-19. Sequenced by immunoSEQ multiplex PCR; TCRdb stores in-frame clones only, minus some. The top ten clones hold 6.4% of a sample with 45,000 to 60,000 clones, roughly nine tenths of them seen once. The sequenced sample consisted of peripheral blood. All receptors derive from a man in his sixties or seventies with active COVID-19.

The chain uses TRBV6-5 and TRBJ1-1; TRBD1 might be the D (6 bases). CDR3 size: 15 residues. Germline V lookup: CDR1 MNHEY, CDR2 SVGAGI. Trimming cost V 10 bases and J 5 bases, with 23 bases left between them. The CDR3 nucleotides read TGTGCCACCAAACGGGACACCCAACGTGGGACTGAAGCTTTCTTT. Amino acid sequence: CATKRDTQRGTEAFF.

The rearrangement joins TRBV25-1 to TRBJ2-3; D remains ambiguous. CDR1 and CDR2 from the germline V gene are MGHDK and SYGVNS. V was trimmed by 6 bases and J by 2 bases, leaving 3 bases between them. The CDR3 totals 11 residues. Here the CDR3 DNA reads TGTGCCAGCAGACTCACAGATACGCAGTATTTT. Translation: CASRLTDTQYF.

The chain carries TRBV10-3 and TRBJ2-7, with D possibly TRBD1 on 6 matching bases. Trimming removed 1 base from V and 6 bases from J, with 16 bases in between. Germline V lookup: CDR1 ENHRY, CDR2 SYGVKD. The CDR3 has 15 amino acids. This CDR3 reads CAISEFPEAGAEQYF. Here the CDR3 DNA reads TGTGCCATCAGTGAGTTCCCCGAGGCAGGGGCCGAGCAGTACTTC.

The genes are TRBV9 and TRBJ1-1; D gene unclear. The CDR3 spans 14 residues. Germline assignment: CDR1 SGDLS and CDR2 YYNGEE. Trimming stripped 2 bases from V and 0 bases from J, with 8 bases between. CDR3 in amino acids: CASSVGDVNTEAFF. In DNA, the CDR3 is TGTGCCAGCAGCGTCGGAGATGTGAACACTGAAGCTTTCTTT.

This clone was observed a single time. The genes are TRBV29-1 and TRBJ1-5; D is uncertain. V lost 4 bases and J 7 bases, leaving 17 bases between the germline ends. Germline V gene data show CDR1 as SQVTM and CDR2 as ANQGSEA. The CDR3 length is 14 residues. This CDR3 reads CSVVLQNSGQPQHF. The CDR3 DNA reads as TGCAGCGTTGTTTTACAGAACAGCGGGCAGCCCCAGCATTTT.

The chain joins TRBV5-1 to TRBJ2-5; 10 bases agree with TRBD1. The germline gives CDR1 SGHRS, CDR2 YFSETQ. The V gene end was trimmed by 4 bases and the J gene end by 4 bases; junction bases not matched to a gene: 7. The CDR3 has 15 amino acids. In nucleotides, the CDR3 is TGCGCCAGCAGCCAGGGACAGGGGTTTGGAGAGACCCAGTACTTC. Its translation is CASSQGQGFGETQYF.

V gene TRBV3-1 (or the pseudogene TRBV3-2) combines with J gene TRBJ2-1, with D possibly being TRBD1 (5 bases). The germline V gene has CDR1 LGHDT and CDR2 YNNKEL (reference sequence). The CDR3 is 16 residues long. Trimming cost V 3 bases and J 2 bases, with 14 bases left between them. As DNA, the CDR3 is TGTGCCAGCAGCCAGAGCGTAGGGGTCACCTACAATGAGCAGTTCTTC. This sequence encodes CASSQSVGVTYNEQFF.